This T cell receptor beta chain was sequenced for a study of spatial heterogeneity in lung cancer. Study-wide results and limits: Mutation counts in tumors were tracked by counts of expanded intratumoral alpha and beta TCRs.

Time point reported: sample taken at primary tumor resection. Donors were over 70 untreated early-stage non-small cell lung cancer patients. A word on this clonotype: Its specificity is unknown. One end of the junction is discordant with germline, which a read error may explain. For a library built for alpha chains, this beta chain is a stray read; little rests on its size.

TCRdb fed the 5' RACE reads into MiXCR, producing one record per CDR3 protein. This sample has 17,000 or so distinct CDR3 sequences, with 5% to 7.5% found just once. Germline assignment: CDR1 MNHNS and CDR2 SASEGT. This CDR3 region has 15 residues. The sample consisted of lung tumor tissue, taken at surgery. This receptor was identified in a male donor with early-stage non-small cell lung cancer. This chain uses TRBV6-1 with TRBJ2-7; 7 nucleotides line up with TRBD1. The CDR3 sequence: CASREGGTKPYEQYF. CDR3 nucleotides: TGTGCCAGCAGGGAAGGGGGCACAAAACCCTACGAGCAGTACTTC.